This T cell receptor (beta chain) was captured by sequencing in a study of blood T cell repertoires in COVID-19 (dated by TCRdb to the early 2020s). General notes on the study: The collaborator samples originated in the United States, Italy and Spain and spanned the acute and convalescent phases of COVID-19. Nearly every sample came with metadata listing a de-identified subject ID, COVID-19 status, age in years and sex. A freely available public database, intended as a resource for researchers studying the immune response to SARS-CoV-2, is where the repertoires were released. The samples were drawn from two sources: the first 160 participants of the ongoing ImmuneRACE study, and 950 to 1,500 subjects contributed by 6 global collaborators. Where available, HLA class I and class II types were obtained from metadata supplied by the sample provider rather than from assay-based typing. The prospective study material was composed of cDNA or gDNA derived from T cells, B-cell-depleted T cells, or PBMCs. Subjects who had been exposed to COVID-19, were actively infected with it, or had recovered from it provided the deeply sampled blood TCRbeta repertoires that made up the dataset.

Details on this clone: Its antigen target is currently unknown. No per-base quality is available; no much larger clone lies one base away.

TCRbeta CDR3 regions were amplified from genomic DNA by means of the immunoSEQ Assay, a bias-controlled multiplex PCR. For the original study's pipeline: The number of nucleated cells in each sample was estimated by amplification of reference gene primers within the assay. To quantify the absolute abundance of each unique TCRbeta CDR3 rearrangement, sequence reads were collapsed and filtered. For each sample, productive Simpson clonality was calculated by taking the square root of Simpson's diversity index across productive rearrangements. Entries here come from immuneACCESS through TCRdb and include only in-frame sequences with V and J called. Some clones fail to appear in such tables; in the studies checked, an unresolved V gene covers under half of the shortfall, and the cause of the remainder is unknown. The V and J calls and clone size were taken over from that table, and D and trimming were inferred from the DNA. Within this sample are approximately 250,000 clones, with 84% of them counted one time only. The top ten clones comprise less than 2% of the sample.

A second Seattle source provided samples from volunteer blood donors who had recovered from COVID-19. The collaborating institutions used their own protocols to collect whole blood in K2EDTA tubes. For TCRbeta analysis, collaborator samples were shipped as frozen whole blood, as isolated PBMCs, or as DNA extracted from either sample type. General conclusions and limits of the study: The quantity of clinical and demographic metadata differed by source and by participant and was supplied without curation.

The germline V gene (reference sequence) gives CDR1 as LGHDT and CDR2 as YNNKEL. The CDR3 has 15 amino acids, counting the end cysteine and phenylalanine. Of the read, only the CDR3 DNA is kept; its 45 bases are in frame from base 1. V loses 2 bases, J loses 1 base, and the germline ends lie 12 bases apart. The chain is made from TRBV3-1 (or the pseudogene TRBV3-2) and TRBJ2-7; possibly the D gene is TRBD1, per 6 matching bases. The TCR comes from a woman aged 40 to 50 who had recovered from COVID-19. Source material: peripheral blood. For the CDR3, the sequence is CASSQSWGLSYEQYF. DNA sequence: TGTGCCAGCAGCCAATCGTGGGGGCTATCCTACGAGCAGTACTTC.